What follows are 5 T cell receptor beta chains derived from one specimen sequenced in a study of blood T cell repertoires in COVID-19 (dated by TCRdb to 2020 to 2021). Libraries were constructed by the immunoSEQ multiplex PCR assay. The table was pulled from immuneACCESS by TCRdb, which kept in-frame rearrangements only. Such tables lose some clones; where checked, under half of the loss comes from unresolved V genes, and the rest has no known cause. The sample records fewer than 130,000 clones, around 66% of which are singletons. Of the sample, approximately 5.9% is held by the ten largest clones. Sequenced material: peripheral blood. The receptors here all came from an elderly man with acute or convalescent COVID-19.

The CDR3 bases are TGTGCCAGCAGCTTCGGACTAGCGGGCAGCGGGGAGACCCAGTACTTC. It encodes CASSFGLAGSGETQYF. The genes are TRBV5-4 and TRBJ2-5, with 11 positions matching TRBD2. V shed 2 bases, J shed 5 bases, and the junction held 8 bases outside the gene matches. Germline CDR1 and CDR2: SGHNT and YYREEE (reference sequence). The CDR3 loop spans 16 amino acids.

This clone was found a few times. The CDR3 nucleotides are TGTGCCAGCAGTTTAGTGAGATCACCCCTCCACTTT. Amino acid sequence: CASSLVRSPLHF. The J gene is TRBJ1-6, the V gene TRBV28; unclear D gene. Germline V gives CDR1 MDHEN, CDR2 SYDVKM. CDR3 length: 12 residues. Trimming removed 2 bases from V and 10 bases from J, with 6 bases in between.

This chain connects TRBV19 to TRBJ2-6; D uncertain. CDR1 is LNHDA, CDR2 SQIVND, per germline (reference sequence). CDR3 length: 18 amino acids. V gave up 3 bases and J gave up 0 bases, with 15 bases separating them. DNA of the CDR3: TGTGCCAGTAGTATTTACGGCAGCGCCCGCTCTGGGGCCAACGTCCTGACTTTC. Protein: CASSIYGSARSGANVLTF.

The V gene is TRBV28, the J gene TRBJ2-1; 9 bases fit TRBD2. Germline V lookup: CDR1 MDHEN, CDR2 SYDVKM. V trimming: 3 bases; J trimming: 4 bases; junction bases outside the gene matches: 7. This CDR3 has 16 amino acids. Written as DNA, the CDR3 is TGTGCCAGCAGTTTCCGACCTAGCGGGAAGTACAATGAGCAGTTCTTC. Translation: CASSFRPSGKYNEQFF. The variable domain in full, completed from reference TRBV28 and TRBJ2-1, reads DVKVTQSSRYLVKRTGEKVFLECVQDMDHENMFWYRQDPGLGLRLIYFSYDVKMKEKGDIPEGYSVSREKKERFSLILESASTNQTSMYLCASSFRPSGKYNEQFFGPGTRLTVL.

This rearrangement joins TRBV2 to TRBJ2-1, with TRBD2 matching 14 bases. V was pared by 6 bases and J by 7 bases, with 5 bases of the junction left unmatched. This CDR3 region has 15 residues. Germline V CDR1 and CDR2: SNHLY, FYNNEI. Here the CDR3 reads CASSQGLAGVNEQFF. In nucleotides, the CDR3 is TGTGCCAGCAGCCAGGGACTAGCGGGAGTTAATGAGCAGTTCTTC.